These 6 T cell receptor beta chains share one sample of origin, sequenced in a study of CD8+ T cells in alopecia areata. RNA extraction was followed by reverse transcription into cDNA, which acted as the sequencing template. Using immunoSEQ multiplex PCR, the repertoire was profiled, and TCRdb retains in-frame clones only, with some absent. The table includes about 270,000 clones, 60% detected once. Treatment reported: oral pan-JAK inhibitor, 5-10 mg twice daily. This material consisted of CD4+ T cells sorted from blood, taken at roughly week 52, from a patient treated with tofacitinib. The receptor set was obtained from a human donor with alopecia areata.

This clone was counted a few times. The chain joins TRBV30 to TRBJ2-3; D might be TRBD1 (7 bases). With 2 bases removed from V and 2 bases from J, the gap between germline ends came to 17 bases. The CDR3 totals 16 residues. CDR1 and CDR2 from the germline V gene are GTSNPN and SVGIG (reference sequence). Written as DNA, the CDR3 is TGTGCCTGGAGTTTAATGCAGGGGGGATTCACAGATACGCAGTATTTT. It yields the protein CAWSLMQGGFTDTQYF.

The V call is TRBV30, the J call TRBJ1-1; D unresolved. This CDR3 region has 12 residues. Deletions cut 2 bases from V and 4 bases from J, with 8 bases between. Germline loops: CDR1 GTSNPN, CDR2 SVGIG (reference sequence). CDR3 amino acids: CAWSRRLTEAFF. CDR3 DNA sequence: TGTGCCTGGAGTAGGCGCCTCACTGAAGCTTTCTTT.

The rearrangement joins TRBV7-9 to TRBJ1-6; the D gene is possibly TRBD1 (6 bases). Trimming left V 1 base short and J 11 bases short, with 12 bases between. Germline values: CDR1 SEHNR, CDR2 FQNEAQ (reference sequence). This CDR3 contains 14 residues. For the CDR3, the DNA is TGTGCCAGCAGCTTAGAGGGCAGGGGAACACCCCTCCACTTT. Amino acid sequence: CASSLEGRGTPLHF.

The chain couples TRBV30 to TRBJ2-2; 7 bases agree with TRBD1. J gave up 7 bases and V 2 bases, and 1 base lay outside the gene matches. CDR3 length equals 12 residues. The germline V gene encodes CDR1 GTSNPN and CDR2 SVGIG (reference sequence). The CDR3, as DNA: TGTGCCTGGAGTACAGGGGTCGGGGAGCTGTTTTTT. As protein: CAWSTGVGELFF.

This rearrangement joins TRBV13 to TRBJ2-7, with D maybe TRBD1 (6 bases). Trimming removed 5 bases at V and 3 bases at J, with 17 bases between. Germline assignment: CDR1 PRHDT and CDR2 FYEKMQ (reference sequence). This CDR3 is 15 amino acids long. CDR3: CASSETLRDNYEQYF. CDR3 sequence (DNA): TGTGCCAGCAGCGAAACCCTTCGGGACAACTACGAGCAGTACTTC. Filled out from reference TRBV13 and TRBJ2-7, the complete variable domain reads AAGVIQSPRHLIKEKRETATLKCYPIPRHDTVYWYQQGPGQDPQFLISFYEKMQSDKGSIPDRFSAQQFSDYHSELNMSSLELGDSALYFCASSETLRDNYEQYFGPGTRLTVT.

V gene TRBV30 combines with J gene TRBJ2-2; 7 nucleotides line up with TRBD1. Trimming at V came to 4 bases and at J to 5 bases, leaving 7 bases not matched to a gene. The germline CDR1 and CDR2 sequences are GTSNPN and SVGIG (reference sequence). This CDR3 region has 14 residues. CDR3 nucleotides: TGTGCCTGGAAGACAGGGACGGTGACCGGGGAGCTGTTTTTT. Translated: CAWKTGTVTGELFF.